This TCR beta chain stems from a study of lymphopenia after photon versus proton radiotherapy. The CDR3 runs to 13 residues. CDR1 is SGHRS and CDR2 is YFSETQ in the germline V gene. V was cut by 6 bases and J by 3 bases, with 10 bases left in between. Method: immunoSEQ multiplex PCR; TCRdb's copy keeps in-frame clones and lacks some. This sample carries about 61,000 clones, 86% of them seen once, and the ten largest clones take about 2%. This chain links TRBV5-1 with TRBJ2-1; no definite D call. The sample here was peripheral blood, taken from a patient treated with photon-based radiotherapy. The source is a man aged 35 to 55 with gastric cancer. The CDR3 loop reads CASTSRGYNEQFF. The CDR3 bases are TGCGCCAGCACCTCCCGCGGCTACAATGAGCAGTTCTTC.